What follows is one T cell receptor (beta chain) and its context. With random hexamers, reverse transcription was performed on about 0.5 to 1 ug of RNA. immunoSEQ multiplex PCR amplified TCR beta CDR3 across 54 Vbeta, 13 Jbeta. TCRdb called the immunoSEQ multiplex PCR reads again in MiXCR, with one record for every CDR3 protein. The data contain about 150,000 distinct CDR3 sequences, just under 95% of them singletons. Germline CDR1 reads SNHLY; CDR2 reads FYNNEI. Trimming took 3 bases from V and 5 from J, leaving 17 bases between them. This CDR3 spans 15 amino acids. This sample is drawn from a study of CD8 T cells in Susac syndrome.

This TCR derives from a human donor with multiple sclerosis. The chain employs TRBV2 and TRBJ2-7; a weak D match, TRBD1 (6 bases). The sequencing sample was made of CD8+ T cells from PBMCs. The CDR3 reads CASSDRTQGSDEQYF. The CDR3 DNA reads TGTGCCAGCAGTGATAGGACTCAGGGGAGCGACGAGCAGTACTTC.